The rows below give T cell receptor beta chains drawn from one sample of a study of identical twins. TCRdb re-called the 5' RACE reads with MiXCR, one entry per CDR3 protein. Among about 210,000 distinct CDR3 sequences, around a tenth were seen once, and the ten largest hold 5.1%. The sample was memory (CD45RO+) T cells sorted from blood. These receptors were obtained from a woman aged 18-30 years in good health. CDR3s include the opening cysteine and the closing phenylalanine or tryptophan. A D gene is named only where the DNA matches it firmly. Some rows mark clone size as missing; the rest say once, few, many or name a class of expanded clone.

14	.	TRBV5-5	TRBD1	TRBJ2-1	CASSSGTGNNEQFF	TGTGCCAGCAGCTCAGGGACAGGGAACAATGAGCAGTTCTTC
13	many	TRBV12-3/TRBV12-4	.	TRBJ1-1	CASGEHRVSEAFF	TGTGCCAGCGGCGAGCACAGGGTCTCTGAAGCTTTCTTT
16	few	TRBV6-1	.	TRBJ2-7	CASSDTWGGLSYEQYF	TGTGCCAGCAGTGACACCTGGGGGGGCCTCTCCTACGAGCAGTACTTC
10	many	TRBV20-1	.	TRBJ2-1	CSVAYNEQFF	TGCAGTGTTGCTTACAATGAGCAGTTCTTC
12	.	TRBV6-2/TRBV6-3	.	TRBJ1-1	CASSYFGGNAFF	TGTGCCAGCAGTTACTTCGGGGGGAACGCTTTCTTT
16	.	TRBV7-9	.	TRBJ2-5	CASSRISTGGRETQYF	TGTGCCAGCAGCCGAATTTCGACAGGAGGACGGGAGACCCAGTACTTC
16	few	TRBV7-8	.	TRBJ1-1	CASSLAVGGKGPEAFF	TGTGCCAGCAGCTTAGCAGTGGGAGGGAAGGGCCCTGAAGCTTTCTTT
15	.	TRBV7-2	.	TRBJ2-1	CASSRSRQSYNEQFF	TGTGCCAGCAGCCGCTCGCGACAGAGCTACAATGAGCAGTTCTTC
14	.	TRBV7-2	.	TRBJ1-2	CASSREQGNYGYTF	TGTGCCAGCAGCCGAGAACAGGGAAACTATGGCTACACCTTC
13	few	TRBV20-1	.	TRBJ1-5	CSATPGGNQPQHF	TGCAGTGCTACCCCCGGAGGGAATCAGCCCCAGCATTTT
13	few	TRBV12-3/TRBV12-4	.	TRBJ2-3	CARSIQGTDTQYF	TGTGCCAGAAGTATACAGGGCACAGATACGCAGTATTTT
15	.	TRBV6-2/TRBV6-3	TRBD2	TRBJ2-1	CASRTSASSYNEQFF	TGTGCCAGCAGGACTAGCGCAAGCTCCTACAATGAGCAGTTCTTC
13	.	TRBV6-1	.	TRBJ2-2	CATQSWATGELFF	TGTGCCACCCAAAGTTGGGCCACCGGGGAGCTGTTTTTT
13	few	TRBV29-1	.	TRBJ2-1	CSVGQDGYNEQFF	TGCAGCGTTGGACAGGACGGTTACAATGAGCAGTTCTTC
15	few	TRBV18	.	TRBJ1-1	CASSPFRGRDTEAFF	TGTGCCAGCTCACCATTCCGAGGTCGGGACACTGAAGCTTTCTTT
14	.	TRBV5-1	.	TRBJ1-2	CASSSPGPVRGYTF	TGCGCCAGCAGCTCCCCGGGCCCTGTCCGTGGCTACACCTTC
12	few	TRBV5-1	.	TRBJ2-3	CASGENTDTQYF	TGCGCCAGCGGGGAGAACACAGATACGCAGTATTTT
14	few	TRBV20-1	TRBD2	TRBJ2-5	CSAGTSGTLATQYF	TGCAGTGCTGGGACTAGCGGGACTCTTGCGACCCAGTACTTC
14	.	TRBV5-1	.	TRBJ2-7	CASSLAADTYEQYF	TGCGCCAGCAGCTTGGCGGCAGACACCTACGAGCAGTACTTC
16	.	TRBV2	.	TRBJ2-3	CASKERLRGETDTQYF	TGTGCCAGCAAAGAGAGACTGAGAGGGGAAACAGATACGCAGTATTTT
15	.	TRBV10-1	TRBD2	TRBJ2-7	CASSEAVGGSYEQYF	TGCGCCAGCAGTGAGGCGGTCGGCGGGAGCTACGAGCAGTACTTC
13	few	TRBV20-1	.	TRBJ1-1	CSANRQPNTEAFF	TGCAGTGCTAACCGGCAACCGAACACTGAAGCTTTCTTT
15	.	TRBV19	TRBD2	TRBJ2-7	CASRTSGGASYEQYF	TGTGCCAGTAGGACTAGCGGGGGGGCGTCCTACGAGCAGTACTTC
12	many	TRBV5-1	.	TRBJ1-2	CASSLAGDGYTF	TGCGCCAGCAGCTTGGCCGGGGACGGCTACACCTTC
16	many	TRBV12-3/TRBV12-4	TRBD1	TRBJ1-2	CASSLGTGNPNYGYTF	TGTGCCAGCAGTTTGGGGACAGGGAATCCCAACTATGGCTACACCTTC
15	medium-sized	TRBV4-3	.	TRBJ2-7	CASSMGETFPYEQYF	TGCGCCAGCAGCATGGGGGAGACGTTTCCCTACGAGCAGTACTTC
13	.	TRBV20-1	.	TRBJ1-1	CSAPGARNTEAFF	TGCAGTGCTCCGGGCGCCAGGAACACTGAAGCTTTCTTT
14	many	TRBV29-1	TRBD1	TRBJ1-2	CSAGGQGADYGYTF	TGCAGCGCCGGGGGACAGGGGGCCGACTATGGCTACACCTTC
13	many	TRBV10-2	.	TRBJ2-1	CASKWNRANEQFF	TGCGCCAGCAAGTGGAACAGGGCAAATGAGCAGTTCTTC
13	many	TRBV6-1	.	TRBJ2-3	CASKRSAGDTQYF	TGTGCCTCTAAACGTTCCGCAGGGGATACGCAGTATTTT
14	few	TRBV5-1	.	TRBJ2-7	CASSLGGVRNEQYF	TGCGCCAGCAGCTTGGGAGGGGTAAGGAACGAGCAGTACTTC
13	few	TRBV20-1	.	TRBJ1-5	CSASRGVSQPQHF	TGCAGTGCTAGTCGGGGAGTCAGTCAGCCCCAGCATTTT
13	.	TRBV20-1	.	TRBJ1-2	CSAGTGPLYGYTF	TGCAGTGCCGGTACAGGTCCCCTCTATGGCTACACCTTC
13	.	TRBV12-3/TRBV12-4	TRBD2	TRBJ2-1	CASRPTSSYEQFF	TGTGCCAGCAGGCCGACTAGCAGCTATGAGCAGTTCTTC
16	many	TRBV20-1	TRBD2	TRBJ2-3	CSARDLAGGPRDTQYF	TGCAGTGCTAGAGATCTAGCGGGAGGGCCGCGGGATACGCAGTATTTT
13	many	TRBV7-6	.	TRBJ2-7	CASSLARTYEQYF	TGTGCCAGCAGCTTAGCTCGGACGTACGAGCAGTACTTC
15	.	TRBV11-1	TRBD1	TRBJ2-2	CASSFFRGRPGELFF	TGTGCCAGCAGCTTTTTCAGGGGGCGGCCCGGGGAGCTGTTTTTT
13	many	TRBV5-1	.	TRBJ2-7	CASSGTGRIEQYF	TGCGCCAGCAGCGGAACAGGGAGGATCGAGCAGTACTTC
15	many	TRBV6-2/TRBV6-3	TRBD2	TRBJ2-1	CASSYAGGGYNEQFF	TGTGCCAGCAGTTATGCGGGAGGAGGCTACAATGAGCAGTTCTTC
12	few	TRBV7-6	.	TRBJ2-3	CASSLQTDTQYF	TGTGCCAGCAGCTTACAGACAGATACGCAGTATTTT
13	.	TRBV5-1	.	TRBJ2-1	CASSRTPNNEQFF	TGCGCCAGCAGCAGGACCCCGAACAATGAGCAGTTCTTC
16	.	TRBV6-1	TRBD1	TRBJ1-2	CASSEEWLRGKDGYTF	TGTGCCAGCAGTGAGGAATGGCTCAGGGGGAAGGATGGCTACACCTTC
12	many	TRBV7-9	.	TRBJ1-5	CASSLELGPQHF	TGTGCCAGCAGCTTAGAGTTGGGGCCCCAGCATTTT
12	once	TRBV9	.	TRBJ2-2	CASTGFTGELFF	TGTGCCAGTACAGGGTTCACCGGGGAGCTGTTTTTT
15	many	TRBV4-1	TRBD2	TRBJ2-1	CASSILAGAGNEQFF	TGCGCCAGCAGCATTTTAGCGGGAGCGGGGAATGAGCAGTTCTTC
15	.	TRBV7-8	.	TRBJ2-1	CASSFWQGDGNEQFF	TGTGCCAGCAGCTTTTGGCAGGGCGATGGAAATGAGCAGTTCTTC
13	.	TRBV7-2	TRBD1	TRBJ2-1	CASSAHRGNEQFF	TGTGCCAGCAGCGCCCACAGGGGCAATGAGCAGTTCTTC
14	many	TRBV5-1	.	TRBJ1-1	CASSFDRGNTEAFF	TGCGCCAGCAGCTTTGATCGTGGGAACACTGAAGCTTTCTTT